Listed below are T cell receptor beta chains from one sample, sequenced in a study of blood T cells in healthy people across ages. TCRdb reprocessed the 5' RACE reads with MiXCR, giving one entry per CDR3 protein. This sample has over 600,000 distinct CDR3 sequences, with more than 50% found just once. The specimen was blood. These receptors were collected from a man aged 35 to 55 in good health. CDR3s include the opening cysteine and the closing phenylalanine or tryptophan. D genes are given only for firm matches. The size field is filled for only some rows; it gives once, few, many or a size class.

clone size	V gene	J gene	D gene	CDR3 DNA	CDR3 protein
.	TRBV6-6	TRBJ2-3	TRBD1	TGTGCCAGCACAAAAGGCCAGGGGGATACAGATACGCAGTATTTT	CASTKGQGDTDTQYF
.	TRBV9	TRBJ2-5	.	TGTGCCAGCAGCGTACGACGGACAGACCAAGAGACCCAGTACTTC	CASSVRRTDQETQYF
.	TRBV6-2/TRBV6-3	TRBJ2-4	TRBD1	TGTGCCAGCAGCTCTGATCGGACAGGGGTAGCCAAAAACATTCAGTACTTC	CASSSDRTGVAKNIQYF
.	TRBV7-8	TRBJ2-4	.	TGTGCCAGCAGCTTACGATTTAGGGGCAAAAACATTCAGTACTTC	CASSLRFRGKNIQYF
few	TRBV27	TRBJ2-5	.	TGTGCCAGCAGTTTCGGTGTGGGTGGAGAGACCCAGTACTTC	CASSFGVGGETQYF
.	TRBV29-1	TRBJ2-6	.	TGCAGCGTTGAGGGACGGGACTCTGGGGCCAACGTCCTGACTTTC	CSVEGRDSGANVLTF
.	TRBV6-2/TRBV6-3	TRBJ2-2	.	TGTGCCAGCAGCTCGAACCTAGTCGACACCGGGGAGCTGTTTTTT	CASSSNLVDTGELFF
.	TRBV7-2	TRBJ1-1	.	TGTGCCAGCAGCTTACCCTTCGCGAACACTGAAGCTTTCTTT	CASSLPFANTEAFF
.	TRBV15	TRBJ1-2	.	TGTGCCACCAGCAGAGATAGGCGGAGGGCGGACTATGGCTACACCTTC	CATSRDRRRADYGYTF
.	TRBV6-1	TRBJ1-4	TRBD1	TGTGCCAGCAGCCGGTCAGGGGGCGCGGGGTCAACTAATGAAAAACTGTTTTTT	CASSRSGGAGSTNEKLFF
.	TRBV5-1	TRBJ2-3	.	TGCGCCAGCAGCCCGAGGACGGAATATACGCAGTATTTT	CASSPRTEYTQYF
.	TRBV6-1	TRBJ1-2	TRBD1	TGTGCCAGCCCCGACCTCCTAGACAGGGGAGAGCCTAACTATGGCTACACCTTC	CASPDLLDRGEPNYGYTF
.	TRBV10-3	TRBJ2-3	TRBD2	TGTGCCATCAGTTTAGCGGGTATAAGCACAGATACGCAGTATTTT	CAISLAGISTDTQYF
few	TRBV29-1	TRBJ1-2	TRBD1	TGCAGCGTTGAAGATAGGGACAGGGTTAACTATGGCTACACCTTC	CSVEDRDRVNYGYTF
.	TRBV4-2	TRBJ1-2	.	TGTGCCAGCAGCCAAGTCCAGGAGAGTCAGTACACCTTC	CASSQVQESQYTF
few	TRBV15	TRBJ2-7	.	TGTGCCACCAGCAAGATCGCTACCTACGCCTACGAGCAGTACTTC	CATSKIATYAYEQYF
.	TRBV24-1	TRBJ2-3	TRBD2	TGTGCCACCAGTGATCCCCTCGTAGCGGGGGGCAAAAGAGATACGCAGTATTTT	CATSDPLVAGGKRDTQYF
.	TRBV28	TRBJ2-7	TRBD2	TGTGCCAGCAGTTCTCCTATAGCGGGACCCTGGTACGAGCAGTACTTC	CASSSPIAGPWYEQYF
.	TRBV6-1	TRBJ2-7	.	TGTGCCAGCAGTGAAGGCAGGGAGTGGGAGCAGTACTTC	CASSEGREWEQYF
.	TRBV20-1	TRBJ2-3	TRBD1	TGCAGTGCTGCAGCGGGACAGGGGTTAGATACGCAGTATTTT	CSAAAGQGLDTQYF
.	TRBV7-2	TRBJ2-1	.	TGTGCCAGCAGCTTAGTAGGGCCGGGGAATGAGCAGTTCTTC	CASSLVGPGNEQFF
many	TRBV28	TRBJ2-5	TRBD1	TGTGCCAGCAGAAACAGGGGGCTTGGAGAGACCCAGTACTTC	CASRNRGLGETQYF
.	TRBV10-3	TRBJ2-1	.	TGTGCCATCAGTGAGTCCTTCACGGGGGCTCAGCAGTTCTTC	CAISESFTGAQQFF
.	TRBV4-3	TRBJ2-7	.	TGCGCCAGCAGCCCCATCCTTTTGGGCGAGCAGTACTTC	CASSPILLGEQYF
few	TRBV6-2/TRBV6-3	TRBJ1-2	.	TGTGCCAGCACCCCGCCGGGTTCAGGGTATGGCTACACCTTC	CASTPPGSGYGYTF
.	TRBV11-2	TRBJ2-7	.	TGTGCCAGCAGCCCGAGCCGTTATTTGAATTTCTCCTACGAGCAGTACTTC	CASSPSRYLNFSYEQYF
.	TRBV7-8	TRBJ2-1	.	TGTGCCAGCAGCTCTAGCGCAGGATTATACAATGAGCAGTTCTTC	CASSSSAGLYNEQFF
few	TRBV13	TRBJ1-2	TRBD1	TGTGCCAGCAGCTCGCCTCCATACAGGGGAGGGGGCTACACCTTC	CASSSPPYRGGGYTF
few	TRBV2	TRBJ2-6	.	TGTGCCAGCAATGTACCGAACTCTGGGGCCAACGTCCTGACTTTC	CASNVPNSGANVLTF
.	TRBV12-3/TRBV12-4	TRBJ1-5	.	TGTGCCAGCAGCGTCGGGACCCTCAATCAGCCCCAGCATTTT	CASSVGTLNQPQHF
.	TRBV7-9	TRBJ1-2	.	TGTGCCAGCAGCTTAGGGGTCAGACTAAACTATGGCTACACCTTC	CASSLGVRLNYGYTF
few	TRBV7-7	TRBJ2-3	TRBD2	TGTGCCAGCAGCTTGGCGGGAGAGGCCACAGATACGCAGTATTTT	CASSLAGEATDTQYF
.	TRBV24-1	TRBJ2-7	TRBD1	TGTGCCACCAGTGACCGAGGACAGGGGTTAGGCAATGAGCAGTACTTC	CATSDRGQGLGNEQYF
.	TRBV20-1	TRBJ2-7	TRBD1	TGCAGTGCTAGAGATCAGGGGGCCGATACCTACGAGCAGTACTTC	CSARDQGADTYEQYF
once	TRBV28	TRBJ1-1	.	TGTGCCACAATAATGGTCACTGAAGCTTTCTTT	CATIMVTEAFF
.	TRBV12-3/TRBV12-4	TRBJ1-4	.	TGTGCCAGCAGTTTTTGGGGGCGCGGTGAAAAACTGTTTTTT	CASSFWGRGEKLFF
.	TRBV20-1	TRBJ2-5	.	TGCAGTGCTAGCAGAAACTCAATCGGGGAGACCCAGTACTTC	CSASRNSIGETQYF
few	TRBV7-2	TRBJ2-6	.	TGTGCCAGCAGCTTAGAGGCCGGGGGGCTCGGGGCCAACGTCCTGACTTTC	CASSLEAGGLGANVLTF
few	TRBV6-6	TRBJ2-5	.	TGTGCCAGCACTACGGGGATCCAAGAGACCCAGTACTTC	CASTTGIQETQYF
few	TRBV6-1	TRBJ2-7	TRBD2	TGTGCCAGCAGTCCTGGGGGGACTAGCGGGAGTTCAACCTACGAGCAGTACTTC	CASSPGGTSGSSTYEQYF